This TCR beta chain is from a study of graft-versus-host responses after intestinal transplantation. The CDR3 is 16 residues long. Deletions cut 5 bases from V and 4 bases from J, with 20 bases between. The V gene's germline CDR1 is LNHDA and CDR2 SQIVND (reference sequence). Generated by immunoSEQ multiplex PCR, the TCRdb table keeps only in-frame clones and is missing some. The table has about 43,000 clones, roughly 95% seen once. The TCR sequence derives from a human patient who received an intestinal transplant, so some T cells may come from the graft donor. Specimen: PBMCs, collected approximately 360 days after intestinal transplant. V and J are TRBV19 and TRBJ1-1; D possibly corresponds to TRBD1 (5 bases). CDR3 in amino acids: CASSSKAGPSRTEAFF. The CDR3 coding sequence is TGTGCCAGTAGTTCCAAGGCAGGGCCGAGTCGCACTGAAGCTTTCTTT.